This entry is about one T cell receptor beta chain. Its antigen specificity is not known. Base-call qualities are not available, and no considerably larger clone is one nucleotide away. The immunoSEQ Assay, a bias-controlled multiplex PCR, was used to amplify TCRbeta CDR3 regions from genomic DNA. As for the original processing: Nucleated cell counts per sample were estimated from amplification of reference gene primers within the assay. To quantify the absolute abundance of each unique TCRbeta CDR3 rearrangement, sequence reads were collapsed and filtered. For each sample, productive Simpson clonality was calculated by taking the square root of Simpson's diversity index across productive rearrangements. Here the immuneACCESS table is served through TCRdb, limited to in-frame sequences with V and J called. Missing clones are a known gap in these copies; in checked studies unresolved V genes cover under half, and the rest lacks a known reason. For V, J and clone size, that table is used; D and trimming come from the DNA. The sample contains over 200,000 clones, 85% to 90% of them found a single time. Of the sample, roughly 15% falls within the top ten clones.

The sample comes from a study of blood T cell repertoires in COVID-19 (dated by TCRdb to the early 2020s). Turning to the overall study: Collaborator samples came from the United States, Italy and Spain and covered acute and convalescent phases of COVID-19. Deeply sampled blood TCRbeta repertoires from subjects exposed to, actively infected with, or recovered from COVID-19 were included in the dataset. The repertoires were made available in a free public database intended to serve as a resource for research on the immune response to SARS-CoV-2. Nearly every sample came with metadata listing a de-identified subject ID, COVID-19 status, age in years and sex. Samples came from the ongoing ImmuneRACE study (first 160 participants) plus 1,254 subjects from 6 global collaborators. Where available, HLA class I and class II types were obtained from metadata supplied by the sample provider rather than from assay-based typing. The prospective study material was composed of cDNA or gDNA derived from T cells, B-cell-depleted T cells, or PBMCs. Broad study findings and their caveats: The quantity of clinical and demographic metadata differed by source and by participant and was supplied without curation.

The cysteine opens and the phenylalanine closes a CDR3 of 14 amino acids. The DNA shown is the 42-base CDR3, in frame from base 1. The germline V gene specifies KGHSH as CDR1 and LQKENI as CDR2. V sheds 2 bases and J sheds 7 bases, leaving 14 bases between their ends. Participants in the prospective study were enrolled through a virtual design, were aged roughly 18 to 100 years, and lived in 24 United States geographic areas. In the prospective study, participants were assigned to cohorts based on the clinical history participants reported in a screening survey and a study questionnaire. For ImmuneRACE Cohort 3, a participant was defined as recovered based on two consecutive negative NP/OP PCR tests, clearance by a healthcare professional, or resolution of symptoms. In the prospective study, whole blood, serum and a nasopharyngeal or oropharyngeal swab were collected from each participant by mobile phlebotomists. Additional blood draws and questionnaires over an approximately two-month period could optionally be provided by prospective study participants. Before DNA extraction, blood samples from the prospective study were shipped at room temperature or frozen.

The V gene is TRBV18 and the J gene is TRBJ1-1; the D region possibly corresponds to TRBD1 (5 bases align). Sequencing used PBMCs or T cells enriched from blood (not recorded which). The receptor's source is a man aged 18 to 30 who had recovered from COVID-19. The nucleotides are TGTGCCAGCTCACCAGGGGCAGGGCTCGGTGAAGCTTTCTTT. This sequence encodes CASSPGAGLGEAFF.